A selection of T cell receptor beta chains follows, all from one sample in a study of post-analysis software for immune sequencing data. Via MiXCR, TCRdb re-called the PCR reads, giving one row per CDR3 protein. Of 750,000 to 950,000 distinct CDR3 sequences in the sample, 46% are singletons; the top ten hold roughly 4.4%. The sequenced sample consisted of blood. Source of these receptors: a girl aged 10-17 years with multiple sclerosis. CDR3s include the opening cysteine and the closing phenylalanine or tryptophan. The D gene is left open where the match is weak. Clone size is stated in some rows and not others, as once, few, many or a class when expanded.

TRBJ2-1 . TRBV20-1 . CSALRAGPYNEQFF TGCAGTGCTCTCAGGGCCGGACCCTACAATGAGCAGTTCTTC
TRBJ2-4 . TRBV5-1 few CASSLDRVLEGNIQYF TGCGCCAGCAGCTTGGACCGGGTATTGGAGGGAAACATTCAGTACTTC
TRBJ2-7 TRBD2 TRBV6-5 few CASSYRGLAYEQYF TGTGCCAGCAGTTACAGGGGACTAGCCTACGAGCAGTACTTC
TRBJ2-3 . TRBV6-2/TRBV6-3 once CASSPEQGWADTQYF TGTGCCAGCAGCCCCGAGCAGGGTTGGGCAGATACGCAGTATTTT
TRBJ2-7 . TRBV28 . CASSRGVGEGKPYEQYF TGTGCCAGCAGTAGGGGAGTTGGTGAGGGTAAGCCCTACGAGCAGTACTTC
TRBJ2-7 . TRBV5-6 . CVSSLIGHLSQGSYEQYF TGTGTCAGCAGCTTGATCGGACACCTATCCCAAGGGTCCTACGAGCAGTACTTC
TRBJ2-7 . TRBV3-1 . CASSQGPTPSYEQYF TGTGCCAGCAGCCAGGGACCGACACCTTCCTACGAGCAGTACTTC
TRBJ1-2 . TRBV15 . CATSRETTGLYGYTF TGTGCCACCAGCAGAGAGACGACAGGACTCTATGGCTACACCTTC
TRBJ2-4 TRBD1 TRBV2 . CASRGGTGIAKNIQYF TGTGCCAGCAGGGGGGGGACAGGGATCGCCAAAAACATTCAGTACTTC
TRBJ2-7 . TRBV20-1 . CSAGGREGYEQYF TGCAGTGCTGGGGGACGTGAAGGTTACGAGCAGTACTTC
TRBJ2-7 TRBD1 TRBV14 . CASSPGQSGHYEQYF TGTGCCAGCAGCCCGGGACAGAGCGGTCACTACGAGCAGTACTTC
TRBJ2-1 . TRBV5-4 few CASRVDLGNEQFF TGTGCCAGCAGGGTGGACTTGGGGAATGAGCAGTTCTTC
TRBJ2-4 . TRBV27 . CASSWGPKNIQYF TGTGCCAGCAGTTGGGGGCCTAAAAACATTCAGTACTTC
TRBJ2-1 TRBD2 TRBV15 few CATSRVARETYNEQFF TGTGCCACCAGCAGAGTCGCGCGGGAGACGTACAATGAGCAGTTCTTC
TRBJ1-2 . TRBV6-5 . CASSTNSAYGYTF TGTGCCAGCAGTACAAACTCGGCCTATGGCTACACCTTC
TRBJ1-5 . TRBV15 . CATSPGPGLNQPQHF TGTGCCACCAGCCCGGGACCGGGGTTAAATCAGCCCCAGCATTTT
TRBJ2-1 . TRBV4-2 . CASSRPSGNEQFF TGTGCCAGCAGCCGCCCCAGCGGGAATGAGCAGTTCTTC
TRBJ2-3 . TRBV7-2 . CASSLRRSPGDTQYF TGTGCCAGCAGCTTAAGGCGGTCCCCAGGGGATACGCAGTATTTT
TRBJ2-5 . TRBV9 few CASSVAGVEQETQYF TGTGCCAGCAGCGTAGCGGGAGTGGAGCAAGAGACCCAGTACTTC
TRBJ2-3 . TRBV28 . CASTLRADGITDTQYF TGTGCCAGCACCCTTAGGGCAGACGGTATCACAGATACGCAGTATTTT
TRBJ2-1 . TRBV6-2/TRBV6-3 . CASSYSRWGAEQFF TGTGCCAGCAGTTACTCGCGTTGGGGTGCTGAGCAGTTCTTC
TRBJ2-3 . TRBV10-3 . CAISEVSDTQYF TGTGCCATTAGTGAGGTGTCAGATACGCAGTATTTT
TRBJ2-7 TRBD1 TRBV11-2 . CASSRGGGQGLGEQYF TGTGCCAGCAGCCGCGGTGGGGGACAGGGCTTGGGGGAGCAGTACTTC
TRBJ2-1 TRBD2 TRBV28 . CASSSQTSGRAPEQFF TGTGCCAGCAGTTCCCAGACTAGCGGGAGGGCCCCTGAGCAGTTCTTC
TRBJ1-5 . TRBV20-1 . CSARGKYRGSRQPQHF TGCAGTGCTAGAGGTAAATATCGCGGCTCTCGGCAGCCCCAGCATTTT
TRBJ2-2 . TRBV29-1 once CSVSLQGTGPTGELFF TGCAGCGTTTCCCTTCAGGGGACGGGGCCCACCGGGGAGCTGTTTTTT
TRBJ2-2 . TRBV4-1 once CASSQERTPVGELFF TGCGCCAGCAGCCAAGAACGGACCCCCGTCGGGGAGCTGTTTTTT
TRBJ1-2 . TRBV7-2 . CASSSKRASPYGYTF TGTGCCAGCAGTTCAAAACGGGCCTCCCCCTATGGCTACACCTTC
TRBJ2-5 . TRBV27 few CASSFSGTPAETQYF TGTGCCAGCAGTTTCTCCGGGACACCAGCAGAGACCCAGTACTTC
TRBJ2-3 TRBD1 TRBV7-2 few CASIDRGGGTQYF TGTGCCAGCATCGACAGGGGGGGAGGTACGCAGTATTTT
TRBJ1-5 TRBD1 TRBV6-2/TRBV6-3 . CASSYSPGQAIDQPQHF TGTGCCAGCAGTTACAGCCCGGGACAGGCAATTGATCAGCCCCAGCATTTT
TRBJ2-1 TRBD1 TRBV20-1 . CSARRDSSYNEQFF TGCAGTGCTCGCCGGGACAGCTCCTACAATGAGCAGTTCTTC
TRBJ1-5 . TRBV11-2 . CASSLGGVRQPQHF TGTGCCAGCAGCTTAGGAGGGGTACGGCAGCCCCAGCATTTT
TRBJ1-1 . TRBV29-1 few CSVEEEGRWGAFF TGCAGCGTTGAAGAGGAGGGGCGGTGGGGAGCTTTCTTT
TRBJ2-7 . TRBV7-2 . CASSLGSARSYEQYF TGTGCCAGCAGCTTAGGATCAGCCCGCTCCTACGAGCAGTACTTC
TRBJ1-2 TRBD1 TRBV29-1 . CSVEEPGGAGYTF TGCAGCGTTGAAGAACCAGGGGGCGCAGGCTACACCTTC
TRBJ2-3 . TRBV12-3/TRBV12-4 . CASKGGRGFTDTQYF TGTGCCAGCAAGGGGGGCAGGGGGTTTACAGATACGCAGTATTTT
TRBJ2-7 TRBD2 TRBV13 . CASSSGLAANYEQYF TGTGCCAGCAGCTCGGGACTAGCGGCTAACTACGAGCAGTACTTC
TRBJ2-7 TRBD1 TRBV5-6 . CASSFFGQGGFYEQYF TGTGCCAGCAGCTTTTTCGGACAGGGCGGATTTTACGAGCAGTACTTC
TRBJ1-1 . TRBV15 . CATSRDWRATGGTEAFF TGTGCCACCAGCAGAGATTGGCGGGCGACTGGGGGGACTGAAGCTTTCTTT
TRBJ2-4 . TRBV6-2/TRBV6-3 once CASSRDGVAKNIQYF TGTGCCAGCAGCAGGGACGGAGTAGCCAAAAACATTCAGTACTTC
TRBJ2-1 . TRBV7-9 . CANERPLNEQFF TGTGCCAACGAGCGACCTCTCAATGAGCAGTTCTTC
TRBJ2-3 . TRBV7-8 few CASSPRPRADTQYF TGTGCCAGCAGCCCTCGGCCAAGGGCGGATACGCAGTATTTT
TRBJ1-1 TRBD1 TRBV7-7 . CASSLSRQDRATEAFF TGTGCTAGCAGCTTATCTCGACAGGACAGGGCCACTGAAGCTTTCTTT